The rows below give T cell receptor beta chains drawn from one sample of a study of shared clonotypes between healthy human individuals. This table comes from immunoSEQ multiplex PCR, and its TCRdb copy is limited to in-frame clones, with some not included. Of more than 1.2 million clones listed, 97% to 99% are singletons. Sequenced input: naive CD4+ T cells sorted from blood. Source of these receptors: a man aged 25-45 years in good health. CDR3s include the opening cysteine and the closing phenylalanine or tryptophan. The D gene is left open where the match is weak. For some rows the clone size is stated as once, few or many, or as a class when expanded; others skip it.

j_call	v_call	d_call	clone_size	cdr3_aa	cdr3_nt
TRBJ1-1	TRBV7-9	NA	few	CASSLATRVNTEAFF	TGTGCCAGCAGCTTAGCCACTCGAGTAAACACTGAAGCTTTCTTT
TRBJ1-2	TRBV7-3	NA	once	CASSPAGGYGYTF	TGTGCCAGCAGCCCAGCGGGGGGCTATGGCTACACCTTC
TRBJ2-1	TRBV5-1	NA	NA	CASSFLGNYNEQFF	TGCGCCAGCAGCTTTTTGGGAAACTACAATGAGCAGTTCTTC
TRBJ2-3	TRBV18	NA	NA	CASSSHRGGTDTQYF	TGTGCCAGCTCATCCCACCGAGGTGGCACAGATACGCAGTATTTT
TRBJ2-5	TRBV18	NA	NA	CASSPQRGARETQYF	TGTGCCAGCTCACCACAGCGAGGGGCGCGTGAGACCCAGTACTTC
TRBJ1-4	TRBV7-2	NA	NA	CASSLEFGNEKLFF	TGTGCCAGCAGCTTAGAATTTGGTAATGAAAAACTGTTTTTT
TRBJ2-5	TRBV5-1	TRBD2	NA	CASSLEGLAGLGETQYF	TGCGCCAGCAGCTTGGAAGGTCTAGCGGGATTAGGGGAGACCCAGTACTTC
TRBJ2-5	TRBV28	TRBD2	once	CASSLYRLAGARETQYF	TGTGCCAGCAGTTTATATCGACTAGCGGGAGCTAGAGAGACCCAGTACTTC
TRBJ2-3	TRBV9	TRBD1	NA	CASSAGQGQYF	TGTGCCAGCAGCGCGGGACAGGGTCAGTATTTT
TRBJ2-3	TRBV5-4	NA	NA	CASSLELASTDTQYF	TGTGCCAGCAGCTTGGAACTCGCTAGCACAGATACGCAGTATTTT